This T cell receptor beta chain emerged from a study of T cells in Graves' hyperthyroidism and ophthalmopathy. The investigators amplified TCR beta CDR3 regions from RNA transcripts. Primed by the HTBI set, a first-round RT-PCR was run on the TCR CDR3. TCRdb ran MiXCR on the multiplex PCR reads and lists one entry per CDR3 protein. The sample records around 600,000 distinct CDR3 sequences, 13% to 15% being singletons. There are many counts of this clonotype. V was trimmed by 4 bases and J by 5 bases, leaving 9 bases between them. The germline gives CDR1 LNHDA, CDR2 SQIVND (reference sequence). The CDR3 is 13 residues long.

The chain carries TRBV19 and TRBJ1-5, with D perhaps matching TRBD1 (5 bases). This receptor was identified in a woman aged 18-29 years with Graves' ophthalmopathy. The sequenced sample consisted of blood. This CDR3 reads CASSKGLDQPQHF. In nucleotides, the CDR3 is TGTGCCAGTAGTAAGGGACTCGATCAGCCCCAGCATTTT.